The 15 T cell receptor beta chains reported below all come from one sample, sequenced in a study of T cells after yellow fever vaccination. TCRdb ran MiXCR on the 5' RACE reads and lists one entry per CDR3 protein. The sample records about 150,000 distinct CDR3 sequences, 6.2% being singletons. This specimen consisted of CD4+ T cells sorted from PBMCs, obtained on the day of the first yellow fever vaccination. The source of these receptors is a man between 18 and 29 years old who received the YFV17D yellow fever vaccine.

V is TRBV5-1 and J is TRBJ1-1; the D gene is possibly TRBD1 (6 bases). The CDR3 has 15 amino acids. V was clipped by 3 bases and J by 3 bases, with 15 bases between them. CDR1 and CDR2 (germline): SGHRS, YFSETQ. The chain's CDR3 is CASSWGARGDTEAFF. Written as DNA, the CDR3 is TGCGCCAGCAGCTGGGGGGCCAGGGGTGACACTGAAGCTTTCTTT.

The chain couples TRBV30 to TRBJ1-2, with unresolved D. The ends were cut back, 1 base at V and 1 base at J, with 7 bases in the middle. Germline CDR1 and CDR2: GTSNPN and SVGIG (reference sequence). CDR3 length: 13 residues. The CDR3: CAWSGNGNYGYTF. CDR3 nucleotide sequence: TGTGCCTGGAGTGGAAACGGTAACTATGGCTACACCTTC.

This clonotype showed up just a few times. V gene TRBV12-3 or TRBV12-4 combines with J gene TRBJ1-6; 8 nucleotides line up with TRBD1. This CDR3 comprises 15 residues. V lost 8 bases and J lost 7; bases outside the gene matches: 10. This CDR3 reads CASRNQGARNSPLHF. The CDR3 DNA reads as TGTGCCAGCCGAAATCAGGGGGCCCGGAATTCACCCCTCCACTTT.

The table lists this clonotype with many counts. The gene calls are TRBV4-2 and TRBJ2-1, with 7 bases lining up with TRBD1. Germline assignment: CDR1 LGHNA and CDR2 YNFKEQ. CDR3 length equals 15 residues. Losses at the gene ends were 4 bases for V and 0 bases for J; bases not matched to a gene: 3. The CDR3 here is CASSRPGGSYNEQFF. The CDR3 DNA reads TGTGCCAGCAGCCGACCAGGGGGCTCCTACAATGAGCAGTTCTTC.

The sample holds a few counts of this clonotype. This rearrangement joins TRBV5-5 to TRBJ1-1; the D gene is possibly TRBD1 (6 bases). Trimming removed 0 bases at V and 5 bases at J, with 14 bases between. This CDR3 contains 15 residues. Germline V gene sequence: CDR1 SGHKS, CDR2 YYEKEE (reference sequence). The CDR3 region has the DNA TGTGCCAGCAGCTTGGGACTGGGGGCAGATACTGAAGCTTTCTTT. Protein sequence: CASSLGLGADTEAFF. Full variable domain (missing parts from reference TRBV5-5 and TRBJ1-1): DAGVTQSPTHLIKTRGQQVTLRCSPISGHKSVSWYQQVLGQGPQFIFQYYEKEERGRGNFPDRFSARQFPNYSSELNVNALLLGDSALYLCASSLGLGADTEAFFGQGTRLTVV.

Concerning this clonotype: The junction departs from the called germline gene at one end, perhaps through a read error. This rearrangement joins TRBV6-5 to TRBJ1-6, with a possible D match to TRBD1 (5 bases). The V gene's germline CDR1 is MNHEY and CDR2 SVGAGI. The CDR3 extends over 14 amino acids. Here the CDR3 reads CASGYSAWDSPLHF. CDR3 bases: TGTGCCAGCGGTTACTCGGCCTGGGACTCACCCCTCCACTTT.

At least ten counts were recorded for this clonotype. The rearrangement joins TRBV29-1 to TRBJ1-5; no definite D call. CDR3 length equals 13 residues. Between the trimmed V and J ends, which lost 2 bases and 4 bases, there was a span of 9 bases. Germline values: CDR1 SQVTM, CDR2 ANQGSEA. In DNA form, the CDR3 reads TGCAGCGTTGAAATGGGGTTGAATCAGCCCCAGCATTTT. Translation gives CSVEMGLNQPQHF.

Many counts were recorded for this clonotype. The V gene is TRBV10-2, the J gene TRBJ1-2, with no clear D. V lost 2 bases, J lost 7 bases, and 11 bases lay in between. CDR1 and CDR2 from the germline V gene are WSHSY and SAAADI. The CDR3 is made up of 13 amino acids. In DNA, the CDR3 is TGCGCCAGCAGTGAGAGAACTTATCCTGGCTACACCTTC. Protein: CASSERTYPGYTF.

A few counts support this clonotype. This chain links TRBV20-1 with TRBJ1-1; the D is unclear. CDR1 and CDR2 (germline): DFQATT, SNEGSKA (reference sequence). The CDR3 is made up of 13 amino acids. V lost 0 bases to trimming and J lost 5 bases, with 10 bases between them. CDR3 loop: CSARDPRATEAFF. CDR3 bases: TGCAGTGCTAGAGACCCGCGGGCGACTGAAGCTTTCTTT.

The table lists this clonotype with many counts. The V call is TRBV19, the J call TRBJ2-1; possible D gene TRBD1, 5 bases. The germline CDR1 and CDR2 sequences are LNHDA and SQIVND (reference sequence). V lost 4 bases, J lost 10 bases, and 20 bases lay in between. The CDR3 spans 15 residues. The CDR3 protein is CASSSSRVRSREQFF. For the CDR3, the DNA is TGTGCCAGTAGTAGTAGCAGGGTTCGTTCGCGGGAGCAGTTCTTC.

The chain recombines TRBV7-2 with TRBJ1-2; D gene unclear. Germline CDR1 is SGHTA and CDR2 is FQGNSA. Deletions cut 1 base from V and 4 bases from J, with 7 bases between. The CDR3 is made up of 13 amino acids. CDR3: CASSLGGTYGYTF. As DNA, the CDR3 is TGTGCCAGCAGCTTAGGGGGAACCTATGGCTACACCTTC.

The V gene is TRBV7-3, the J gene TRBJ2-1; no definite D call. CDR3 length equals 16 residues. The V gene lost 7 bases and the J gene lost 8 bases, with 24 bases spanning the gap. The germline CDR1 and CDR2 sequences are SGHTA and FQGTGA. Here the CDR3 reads CASNPQVRNRLDEQFF. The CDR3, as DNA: TGTGCCAGCAACCCCCAAGTACGAAATAGGCTCGATGAGCAGTTCTTC.

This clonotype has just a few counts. CDR3 bases: TGTGCCGGTTCGACAGACCAGAACACTGAAGCTTTCTTT. Its translation: CAGSTDQNTEAFF. The V call is TRBV7-2, the J call TRBJ1-1; TRBD1 might be the D (5 bases). Germline-derived CDR1 and CDR2 are SGHTA and FQGNSA. The CDR3 runs to 13 residues. V lost 11 bases, J lost 1 base, and 14 bases lay in between.

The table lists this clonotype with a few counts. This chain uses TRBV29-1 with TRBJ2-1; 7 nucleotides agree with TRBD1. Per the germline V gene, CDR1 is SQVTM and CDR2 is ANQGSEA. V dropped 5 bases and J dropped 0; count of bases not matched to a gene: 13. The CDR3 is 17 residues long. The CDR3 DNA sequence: TGCAGCGTTTCCAGGGGGATTGGAAGGAGCTCCTACAATGAGCAGTTCTTC. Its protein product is CSVSRGIGRSSYNEQFF.

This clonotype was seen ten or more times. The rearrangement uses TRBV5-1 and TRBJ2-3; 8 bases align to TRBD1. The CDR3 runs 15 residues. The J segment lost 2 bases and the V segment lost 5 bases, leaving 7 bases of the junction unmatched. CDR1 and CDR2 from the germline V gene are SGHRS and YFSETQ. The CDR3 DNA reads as TGCGCCAGCAGAGTGGGGACAGGTAACACAGATACGCAGTATTTT. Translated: CASRVGTGNTDTQYF. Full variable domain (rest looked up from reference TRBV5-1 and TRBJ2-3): KAGVTQTPRYLIKTRGQQVTLSCSPISGHRSVSWYQQTPGQGLQFLFEYFSETQRNKGNFPGRFSGRQFSNSRSEMNVSTLELGDSALYLCASRVGTGNTDTQYFGPGTRLTVL.